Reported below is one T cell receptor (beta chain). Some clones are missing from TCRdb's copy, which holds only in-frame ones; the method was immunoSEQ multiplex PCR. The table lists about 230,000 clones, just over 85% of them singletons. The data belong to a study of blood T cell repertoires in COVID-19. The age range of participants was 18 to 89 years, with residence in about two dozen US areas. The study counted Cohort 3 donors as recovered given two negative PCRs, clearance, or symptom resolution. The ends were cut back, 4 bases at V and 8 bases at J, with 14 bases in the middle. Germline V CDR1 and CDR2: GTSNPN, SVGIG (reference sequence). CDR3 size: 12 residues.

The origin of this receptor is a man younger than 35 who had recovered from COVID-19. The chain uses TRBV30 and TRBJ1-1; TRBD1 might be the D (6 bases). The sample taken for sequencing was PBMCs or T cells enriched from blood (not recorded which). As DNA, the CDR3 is TGTGCCTGGACTTTGACAGGAATGGAAGCTTTCTTT. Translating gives CAWTLTGMEAFF. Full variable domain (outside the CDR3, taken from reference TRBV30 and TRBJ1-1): SQTIHQWPATLVQPVGSPLSLECTVEGTSNPNLYWYRQAAGRGLQLLFYSVGIGQISSEVPQNLSASRPQDRQFILSSKKLLLSDSGFYLCAWTLTGMEAFFGQGTRLTVV.